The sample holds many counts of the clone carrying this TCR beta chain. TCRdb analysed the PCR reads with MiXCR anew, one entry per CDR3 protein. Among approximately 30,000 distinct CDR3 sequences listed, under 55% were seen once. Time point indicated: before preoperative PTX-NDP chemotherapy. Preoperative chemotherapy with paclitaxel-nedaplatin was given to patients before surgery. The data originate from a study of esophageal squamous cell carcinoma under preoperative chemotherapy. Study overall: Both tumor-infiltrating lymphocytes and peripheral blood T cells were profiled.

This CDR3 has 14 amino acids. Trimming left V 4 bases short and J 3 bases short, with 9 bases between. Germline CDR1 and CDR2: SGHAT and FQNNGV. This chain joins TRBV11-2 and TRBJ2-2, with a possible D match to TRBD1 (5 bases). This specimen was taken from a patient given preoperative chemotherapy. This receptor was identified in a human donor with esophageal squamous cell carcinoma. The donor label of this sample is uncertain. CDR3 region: CASSSDTYTGELFF. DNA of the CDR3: TGTGCCAGCAGCTCGGACACCTACACCGGGGAGCTGTTTTTT.